This T cell receptor (beta chain) originates from a study of T cell responses to AZD1222 COVID-19 vaccine. General study findings and limits: Baseline serology detected seropositivity in only a handful of AZD1222 recipients.

Trimming took off 10 bases at V and 4 bases at J, with 19 bases between the two ends. The germline gives CDR1 MDHEN, CDR2 SYDVKM. The CDR3 length is 14 residues. Method: immunoSEQ multiplex PCR; TCRdb's copy keeps in-frame clones and lacks some. In the table there are about 200,000 clones, more than 85% of which are singletons. About this clone: Its matching antigen is unknown.

The sequencing here drew on peripheral blood, taken 28 days after the second AZD1222 dose. The chain uses TRBV28 and TRBJ1-2, with a tentative D call TRBD1 (5 bases). This clonotype was sampled from an adult who received the AZD1222 COVID-19 vaccine. The DNA of the CDR3 is TGTGCCACCGGGGCCGAAACAGCTCCCTATGGCTACACCTTC. As protein: CATGAETAPYGYTF.